These 25 T cell receptor beta chains share one sample of origin, sequenced in a study of blood T cells in healthy people across ages. Primers used in a second PCR of roughly 6 to 12 cycles were a sample-barcoded 5' primer and a J-beta primer mix. A single record per CDR3 protein comes from TCRdb applying MiXCR to the 5' RACE reads. The sample has some 800,000 distinct CDR3 sequences, around 43% seen once. Material for sequencing was blood. Every receptor here comes from a man in his sixties in good health.

The chain carries TRBV4-1 and TRBJ2-4; 7 positions match TRBD1. Germline V lookup: CDR1 MGHRA, CDR2 YSYEKL. The V gene end was trimmed by 4 bases and the J gene end by 8 bases; junction bases not matched to a gene: 11. The CDR3 is made up of 15 amino acids. CDR3 DNA sequence: TGCGCCAGCAGCCTAAGCCGGGACAGAATGGACATTCAGTACTTC. Translation: CASSLSRDRMDIQYF.

In this sample, this clonotype turned up a few times. This chain uses TRBV7-9 with TRBJ2-7; TRBD2 agrees at 7 bases. This CDR3 contains 14 residues. Germline lookup yields CDR1 SEHNR and CDR2 FQNEAQ (reference sequence). Losses at the gene ends were 7 bases for V and 0 bases for J; bases not matched to a gene: 6. DNA for the CDR3: TGTGCCAGCACCGGAGGGACTAACTCCTACGAGCAGTACTTC. Its protein is CASTGGTNSYEQYF.

About this clonotype: This may stem from a read error, because a much larger clone lies one nucleotide away. CDR3 residues: CATSCQGYEQYF. CDR3 bases: TGTGCCACCAGCTGCCAGGGCTACGAGCAGTACTTC. The chain carries TRBV15 and TRBJ2-7, with D perhaps matching TRBD1 (5 bases). The ends were cut back, 5 bases at V and 3 bases at J, with 8 bases in the middle. The V gene's germline CDR1 is LNHNV and CDR2 YYDKDF (reference sequence). This CDR3 contains 12 residues.

The chain joins TRBV11-2 to TRBJ2-7; D possibly matches TRBD1 or TRBD2 (6 bases each). The CDR3 contains 16 residues. CDR1 and CDR2 (germline): SGHAT, FQNNGV. V gave up 3 bases and J gave up 4 bases, with 19 bases separating them. The CDR3 nucleotides are TGTGCCAGCAGCTTCGGGGGAAGGGGGTTTAGGTACGAGCAGTACTTC. Translated: CASSFGGRGFRYEQYF. The whole variable domain, remainder taken from reference TRBV11-2 and TRBJ2-7, is EAGVAQSPRYKIIEKRQSVAFWCNPISGHATLYWYQQILGQGPKLLIQFQNNGVVDDSQLPKDRFSAERLKGVDSTLKIQPAKLEDSAVYLCASSFGGRGFRYEQYFGPGTRLTVT.

This clonotype was seen a handful of times. The J gene is TRBJ2-1, the V gene TRBV5-6, with 7 bases lining up with TRBD1. Germline trimming cut 4 bases from V and 10 bases from J; bases unmatched to any gene: 5. The germline CDR1 and CDR2 sequences are SGHDT and YYEEEE. The CDR3 loop spans 12 amino acids. CDR3 DNA sequence: TGTGCCAGCAGCCAGGGACAGCCGGAGCAGTTCTTC. Its translation: CASSQGQPEQFF. Variable domain in full (rest from reference TRBV5-6 and TRBJ2-1): DAGVTQSPTHLIKTRGQQVTLRCSPKSGHDTVSWYQQALGQGPQFIFQYYEEEERQRGNFPDRFSGHQFPNYSSELNVNALLLGDSALYLCASSQGQPEQFFGPGTRLTVL.

The CDR3 DNA reads as TGCAGTGCTAGAAGTGCGGGGGGCCCCGGGGATACGCAGTATTTT. It encodes CSARSAGGPGDTQYF. This chain links TRBV20-1 with TRBJ2-3, with 8 bases fitting TRBD2. Looked up from germline, CDR1 is DFQATT and CDR2 is SNEGSKA (reference sequence). The CDR3 runs to 15 residues. Trimming took 2 bases from V and 6 from J; bases not matched to a gene: 10.

This clonotype occurred a few times. The V gene is TRBV4-1, the J gene TRBJ1-1; the D gene is possibly TRBD1 (5 bases). V was clipped by 1 base and J by 5 bases, with 14 bases between them. Germline V gene lookup returns CDR1 MGHRA and CDR2 YSYEKL. The CDR3 covers 15 residues. CDR3 loop: CASSQVQGGRTEAFF. Here the CDR3 DNA reads TGCGCCAGCAGCCAAGTTCAGGGTGGTCGTACTGAAGCTTTCTTT.

This chain connects TRBV5-1 to TRBJ2-3; no definite D call. V was clipped by 0 bases and J by 0 bases, with 8 bases between them. Per germline, CDR1 SGHRS and CDR2 YFSETQ. CDR3 length equals 15 residues. CDR3 bases: TGCGCCAGCAGCTTGGACAAGTTTAGCACAGATACGCAGTATTTT. It yields the protein CASSLDKFSTDTQYF.

The J gene is TRBJ2-5, the V gene TRBV4-1; 11 bases align to TRBD2. The end of the DNA aligns better with TRBJ2-1, so the J call may be wrong. Germline V gene lookup returns CDR1 MGHRA and CDR2 YSYEKL. The length of the CDR3 is 16 residues. CDR3 bases: TGCGCCAGCATCCCACCTAGCGGGGGGTACCAAGAGACCCAGTTCTTC. This gives the protein CASIPPSGGYQETQFF.

The chain combines TRBV27 with TRBJ2-3; the D gene is possibly TRBD2 (6 bases). The germline V gene encodes CDR1 MNHEY and CDR2 SMNVEV (reference sequence). Trimming stripped 3 bases from V and 3 bases from J, with 13 bases between. The CDR3 totals 15 residues. This chain's CDR3 is CASSFVAGKTDTQYF. The CDR3 DNA is TGTGCCAGCAGTTTTGTGGCGGGGAAGACAGATACGCAGTATTTT.

DNA of the CDR3: TGCAGCGTCTTGTACGGGGGGCTTAACACTGAAGCTTTCTTT. The encoded protein is CSVLYGGLNTEAFF. The rearrangement uses TRBV29-1 and TRBJ1-1, with D possibly being TRBD1 (6 bases). The V gene's germline CDR1 is SQVTM and CDR2 ANQGSEA. V was pared by 6 bases and J by 2 bases, with 16 bases between. This CDR3 has 14 residues.

The V call is TRBV6-1, the J call TRBJ2-5; TRBD1 matches at 12 bases. This CDR3 spans 13 amino acids. Trimming at V came to 8 bases and at J to 12 bases, leaving 10 bases not matched to a gene. Looked up from germline, CDR1 is MNHNS and CDR2 is SASEGT. CDR3 region: CASEGRGTGGEYF. The CDR3 DNA follows: TGTGCCAGCGAGGGAAGGGGGACAGGGGGCGAGTACTTC.

V and J are TRBV5-1 and TRBJ2-1, with 9 bases identical to TRBD2. The junction had 10 bases not matched to a gene; V was cut back by 3 bases and J by 9 bases. The CDR3 has 15 residues. Germline V lookup: CDR1 SGHRS, CDR2 YFSETQ. Here the CDR3 DNA reads TGCGCCAGCAGCTCCTCCTCTGGGCGGGAGGGTGAGCAGTTCTTC. Encoded protein: CASSSSSGREGEQFF.

The sample holds a few counts of this clonotype. The V call is TRBV6-1, the J call TRBJ2-4, with D possibly TRBD1 on 5 matching bases. The J call could be wrong; TRBJ2-7 is a better fit for the DNA end. There are 14 residues in the CDR3. Germline V gene data show CDR1 as MNHNS and CDR2 as SASEGT. The CDR3 DNA reads as TGTGCCAGCAGTGATAGGCAGGGTTTGCACGAGCAGTACTTC. Translation: CASSDRQGLHEQYF.

This clonotype was found a few times. V and J are TRBV4-3 and TRBJ2-7; TRBD2 matches 7 bases. With 0 bases clipped from V and 4 bases from J, the junction kept 3 bases outside the gene matches. The CDR3 covers 14 residues. CDR1 is LGHNA and CDR2 is YSLEER in the germline V gene. The CDR3 here is CASSQDQAGYEQYF. The CDR3 region has the DNA TGCGCCAGCAGCCAAGATCAAGCGGGGTACGAGCAGTACTTC.

This chain joins TRBV3-1 and TRBJ2-7; D assignment may be TRBD1 or TRBD2 (5 bases each). V was trimmed by 1 base and J by 10 bases, leaving 20 bases between them. The CDR3 has 15 amino acids. CDR1 and CDR2 (germline): LGHDT, YNNKEL (reference sequence). CDR3 in DNA: TGTGCCAGCAGCCAAGCGGGGCCCGCCCAAATGGGCCAGTACTTC. Protein product: CASSQAGPAQMGQYF.

This clonotype was seen a few times. The gene calls are TRBV6-5 and TRBJ2-7; D is possibly TRBD1 (6 bases). Matching the DNA end better, TRBJ2-5 makes the J call doubtful. This CDR3 comprises 14 residues. Germline CDR1 is MNHEY and CDR2 is SVGAGI. CDR3 in DNA: TGTGCCAGCAGAAGGACAGCGAGGGAAGAGACCCAGTACTTC. It encodes CASRRTAREETQYF.

This clonotype was detected only a few times. The chain recombines TRBV5-1 with TRBJ2-1; weak D call: TRBD2 (6 bases). Germline values: CDR1 SGHRS, CDR2 YFSETQ. The CDR3 spans 14 residues. Trimming stripped 10 bases from V and 7 bases from J, with 21 bases between. CDR3 sequence reads: CASGRGSHENEQFF. The CDR3 nucleotides are TGCGCCTCCGGCCGGGGGAGCCACGAGAATGAGCAGTTCTTC.

This clonotype has just a few counts. The chain combines TRBV11-3 with TRBJ1-6; 9 bases align to TRBD1. CDR1 is SGHNT, CDR2 YENEEA, per germline. The trim removed 0 bases at V and 5 bases at J, leaving 5 bases unmatched. The CDR3 has 17 residues. The CDR3 DNA is TGTGCCAGCAGCTTAGATCCCGGGACAGGGAATAATTCACCCCTCCACTTT. Its protein is CASSLDPGTGNNSPLHF.

This clonotype was observed a few times. The gene calls are TRBV29-1 and TRBJ2-7, with D perhaps TRBD2 (6 bases). CDR3 length equals 12 residues. The V and J ends lost 8 bases and 2 bases respectively, with 13 bases between them. Germline V CDR1 and CDR2: SQVTM, ANQGSEA. The CDR3 coding sequence is TGCAGCTACTCTGGGGGGACCTACGAGCAGTACTTC. Its translation is CSYSGGTYEQYF.

The rearrangement joins TRBV28 to TRBJ1-5, with TRBD1 as a possible D gene (6 bases). This CDR3 is built from 15 residues. Germline V CDR1 and CDR2: MDHEN, SYDVKM. The V end was cut by 8 bases, the J end by 2 bases, with 16 bases between. As DNA, the CDR3 is TGTGCCAGCGGACAGAGGGACCGACGCAATCAGCCCCAGCATTTT. Translated: CASGQRDRRNQPQHF.

This chain's CDR3 is CSARGLAGITDTQYF. CDR3 bases: TGCAGTGCTAGAGGACTAGCTGGGATCACAGATACGCAGTATTTT. The V gene is TRBV20-1, the J gene TRBJ2-3, with 7 bases identical to TRBD2. Germline CDR1 reads DFQATT; CDR2 reads SNEGSKA (reference sequence). The V gene end was trimmed by 1 base and the J gene end by 2 bases; junction bases not matched to a gene: 6. CDR3 size: 15 residues.

The chain recombines TRBV5-1 with TRBJ2-6; D is undetermined. CDR1 is SGHRS, CDR2 YFSETQ, per germline. The V gene lost 0 bases and the J gene lost 0 bases, with 10 bases spanning the gap. This CDR3 comprises 17 residues. The CDR3 reads CASSLEQIDSGANVLTF. CDR3 sequence (DNA): TGCGCCAGCAGCTTGGAACAGATCGACTCTGGGGCCAACGTCCTGACTTTC.

A remark on this clonotype: The junction differs from germline at one of its ends, possibly a read error. V usage is TRBV29-1 and J usage is TRBJ1-1; TRBD1 might be the D (5 bases). CDR3 size: 11 residues. Germline CDR1 reads SQVTM; CDR2 reads ANQGSEA. Here the CDR3 reads CSGGTNTEAFF. The CDR3 DNA reads TGTAGCGGGGGGACCAACACTGAAGCTTTCTTT.

This clonotype was counted a single time. The chain recombines TRBV5-1 with TRBJ1-4; no reliable D call. The length of the CDR3 is 14 residues. V shed 0 bases and J shed 8 bases, with 11 bases lying between them. From germline, CDR1 is SGHRS and CDR2 YFSETQ. The CDR3 reads CASSLDKGNEKLFF. CDR3 DNA: TGCGCCAGCAGCTTGGACAAGGGAAACGAAAAACTGTTTTTT.